Here is one T cell receptor beta chain with its context. This clone was counted only a few times. Its specific antigen is unknown. Per-base quality was not reported, and no clone a single base away is much larger than it. The data are from a study of control samples from healthy donors and cancer patients (TCRdb year 2020). CDR1 and CDR2 were assigned from the germline V gene as KGHSH and LQKENI. The CDR3 measures 13 amino acids from cysteine to phenylalanine. Kept here is only the CDR3 DNA, which spans 39 bases and is read in frame from base 1. V ends up 6 bases short and J 5 bases short, with an unmatched junction base count of 6. Library preparation was by the immunoSEQ multiplex PCR assay. Drawn from immuneACCESS, this table holds only the in-frame rearrangements with V and J called that TCRdb kept. Clones are partly lost; checked studies trace under half to an unresolved V gene and leave the rest unexplained. The sample records 85,000 to 95,000 clones, about 88% of which are singletons. The leading ten clones occupy about 15% of the sample.

The sequencing input was blood. This receptor was taken from a woman aged 70-85 years in good health. Recombination joined TRBV18 with TRBJ1-1; TRBD1 matches 7 bases in the middle. The CDR3 amino acid sequence is: CASSVEQGTEAFF. The sequenced DNA is TGTGCCAGCTCCGTAGAACAGGGGACTGAAGCTTTCTTT.